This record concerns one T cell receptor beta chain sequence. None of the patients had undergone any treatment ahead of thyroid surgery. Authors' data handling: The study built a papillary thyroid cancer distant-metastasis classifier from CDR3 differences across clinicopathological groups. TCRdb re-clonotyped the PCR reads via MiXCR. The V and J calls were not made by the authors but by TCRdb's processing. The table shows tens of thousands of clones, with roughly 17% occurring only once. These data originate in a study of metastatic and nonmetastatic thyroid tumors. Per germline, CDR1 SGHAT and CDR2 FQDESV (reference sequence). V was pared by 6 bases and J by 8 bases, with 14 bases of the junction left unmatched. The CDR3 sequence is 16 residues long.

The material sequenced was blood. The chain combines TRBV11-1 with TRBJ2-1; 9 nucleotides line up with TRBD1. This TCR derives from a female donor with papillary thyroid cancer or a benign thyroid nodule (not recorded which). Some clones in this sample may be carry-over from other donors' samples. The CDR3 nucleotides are TGTGCCAGCAGACAGTCCCGGGACAGGGTTTGGGATGAGCAGTTCTTC. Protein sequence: CASRQSRDRVWDEQFF. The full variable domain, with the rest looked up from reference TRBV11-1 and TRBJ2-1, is EAEVAQSPRYKITEKSQAVAFWCDPISGHATLYWYRQILGQGPELLVQFQDESVVDDSQLPKDRFSAERLKGVDSTLKIQPAELGDSAMYLCASRQSRDRVWDEQFFGPGTRLTVL.